This is a list of T cell receptor beta chains from one sample in a study of blood T cell repertoires in COVID-19. Measured with immunoSEQ multiplex PCR; TCRdb has only the in-frame clones, and not every one. This table has under 350,000 clones, 65% to 90% appearing once. Sequencing input: PBMCs or T cells enriched from blood (not recorded which). The receptors come from a woman aged 40 to 50 with acute COVID-19. Each CDR3 is given with its conserved first and last residue. D genes are given only for firm matches. Not all rows give a size; the values are once, few, many and, for expanded clones, a class.

D: TRBD1
V: TRBV5-1
size: once
J: TRBJ1-6
CDR3: CASSATDRGNSPLHF
DNA: TGCGCCAGCAGCGCGACGGACAGGGGGAATTCACCCCTCCACTTT

D: NA
V: TRBV2
size: once
J: TRBJ2-5
CDR3: CASRRGALETQYF
DNA: TGTGCCAGCCGCCGGGGGGCTCTCGAGACCCAGTACTTC

D: NA
V: TRBV28
size: NA
J: TRBJ2-7
CDR3: CASSAQLSYEQYF
DNA: TGTGCCAGTAGCGCCCAATTATCCTACGAGCAGTACTTC

D: TRBD1
V: TRBV28
size: NA
J: TRBJ1-3
CDR3: CASRQGQVSGNTIYF
DNA: TGTGCCAGCAGACAAGGACAGGTCTCTGGAAACACCATATATTTT

D: NA
V: TRBV19
size: once
J: TRBJ1-1
CDR3: CASSDRGAKWVTEAFF
DNA: TGTGCCAGTAGCGATCGGGGTGCCAAGTGGGTCACTGAAGCTTTCTTT

D: NA
V: TRBV5-6
size: NA
J: TRBJ2-1
CDR3: CASSLMSGLYNEQFF
DNA: TGTGCCAGCAGCTTGATGTCAGGTCTTTACAATGAGCAGTTCTTC

D: NA
V: TRBV12-3/TRBV12-4
size: NA
J: TRBJ2-3
CDR3: CASSSSGVDTQYF
DNA: TGTGCCAGCAGCTCATCAGGGGTAGATACGCAGTATTTT

D: NA
V: TRBV29-1
size: NA
J: TRBJ1-2
CDR3: CSVEDGQGLRHGYTF
DNA: TGCAGCGTTGAAGATGGTCAGGGGCTCAGGCATGGCTACACCTTC

D: TRBD2
V: TRBV27
size: NA
J: TRBJ2-1
CDR3: CASSGRAGSYNEQFF
DNA: TGTGCCAGCAGCGGGAGGGCCGGATCCTACAATGAGCAGTTCTTC

D: NA
V: TRBV7-2
size: NA
J: TRBJ1-1
CDR3: CASSFAGTKMTEAFF
DNA: TGTGCCAGCAGCTTTGCCGGGACTAAGATGACTGAAGCTTTCTTT

D: NA
V: TRBV6-5
size: NA
J: TRBJ1-4
CDR3: CASRWGQGLEKLFF
DNA: TGTGCCAGCAGGTGGGGGCAGGGGTTGGAAAAACTGTTTTTT

D: NA
V: TRBV7-2
size: NA
J: TRBJ1-1
CDR3: CASSLDSTSQNTEAFF
DNA: TGTGCCAGCAGCTTGGACAGCACCAGCCAGAACACTGAAGCTTTCTTT

D: NA
V: TRBV6-1
size: NA
J: TRBJ1-1
CDR3: CASSETKFEAFF
DNA: TGTGCCAGCAGTGAGACAAAGTTCGAAGCTTTCTTT